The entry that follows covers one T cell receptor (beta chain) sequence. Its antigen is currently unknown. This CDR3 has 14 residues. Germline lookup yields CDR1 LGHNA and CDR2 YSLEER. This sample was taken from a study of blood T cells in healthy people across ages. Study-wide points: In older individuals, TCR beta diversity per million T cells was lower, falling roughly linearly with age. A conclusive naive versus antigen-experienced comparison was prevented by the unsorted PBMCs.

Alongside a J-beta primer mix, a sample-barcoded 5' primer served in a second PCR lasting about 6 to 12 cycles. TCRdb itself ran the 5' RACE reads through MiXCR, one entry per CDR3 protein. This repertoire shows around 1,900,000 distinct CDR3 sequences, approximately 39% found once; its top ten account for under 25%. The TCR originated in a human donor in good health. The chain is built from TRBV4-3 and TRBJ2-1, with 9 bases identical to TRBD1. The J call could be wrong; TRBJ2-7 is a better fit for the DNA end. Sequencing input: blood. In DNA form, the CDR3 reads TGCGCCAGCAGCCATGACAGGGGGGTGTACGAGCAGTACTTC. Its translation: CASSHDRGVYEQYF.